The clone carrying this T cell receptor beta chain was seen a few times. The sample belongs to a study of cytomegalovirus exposure and HLA in healthy donors. The PCR ran on 60 Vbeta and 13 Jbeta primers. Method: immunoSEQ multiplex PCR; TCRdb's copy keeps in-frame clones and lacks some. The table shows 110,000 or so clones, with roughly 67% occurring only once. In germline, CDR1 is SEHNR, CDR2 FQNEAQ (reference sequence). The CDR3 sequence is 16 residues long. Trimming cost V 4 bases and J 2 bases; bases outside gene matches: 8. This TCR derives from a middle-aged man in good health and CMV-seronegative. V usage is TRBV7-9 and J usage is TRBJ2-5; TRBD1 matches 9 bases. The sample consisted of PBMCs. The CDR3 DNA is TGTGCCAGCAGCTCGACGACAGGGGGAGGGCAAGAGACCCAGTACTTC. Its protein is CASSSTTGGGQETQYF.